The 10 T cell receptor beta chains below were found in one sample sequenced in a study of blood T cell repertoires in COVID-19. Sequenced by immunoSEQ multiplex PCR; TCRdb stores in-frame clones only, minus some. The sample lists a few hundred thousand clones, approximately 80% seen once, with under 1.5% in the top ten. Input material: PBMCs or T cells enriched from blood (not recorded which). These receptors all stem from a woman between 40 and 50 years old with acute COVID-19.

In its sample, this clone was seen many times. The chain uses TRBV7-2 and TRBJ2-7; 11 bases are shared with TRBD2. The CDR3 contains 14 residues. In germline, CDR1 is SGHTA, CDR2 FQGNSA. V lost 6 bases, J lost 2 bases, and 3 bases stayed unmatched. This CDR3 is CASSRLAGTYEQYF. The CDR3 nucleotides are TGTGCCAGCAGTCGACTAGCGGGAACCTACGAGCAGTACTTC. Looking up the rest from reference TRBV7-2 and TRBJ2-7 gives the full variable domain: GAGVSQSPSNKVTEKGKDVELRCDPISGHTALYWYRQSLGQGLEFLIYFQGNSAPDKSGLPSDRFSAERTGGSVSTLTIQRTQQEDSAVYLCASSRLAGTYEQYFGPGTRLTVT.

The gene calls are TRBV28 and TRBJ1-2; 9 bases map to TRBD1. CDR1 is MDHEN, CDR2 SYDVKM, per germline. V was pared by 2 bases and J by 7 bases, with 5 bases of the junction left unmatched. The CDR3 extends over 14 amino acids. The CDR3: CASSLAGQGFGYTF. The CDR3 region has the DNA TGTGCCAGCAGTTTAGCAGGACAGGGGTTTGGCTACACCTTC.

The chain employs TRBV21-1 and TRBJ2-4; TRBD2 reflects the table's D call only, with no check against the DNA. TRBV21-1 is a listed pseudogene. The CDR3 contains 22 residues. The CDR3 DNA reads TGTGCCAGCAGCAAATCCCTTGTAACTAGCGGGAGGGTCCCTTTATCCAAAAACATTCAGTACTTC. Protein product: CASSKSLVTSGRVPLSKNIQYF.

This chain links TRBV30 with TRBJ1-6, with D possibly TRBD1 on 6 matching bases. Deletions cut 2 bases from V and 13 bases from J, with 9 bases between. Per the germline V gene, CDR1 is GTSNPN and CDR2 is SVGIG (reference sequence). The CDR3 spans 11 residues. This CDR3 is CAWSPQGPLHF. CDR3 DNA: TGTGCCTGGAGTCCACAGGGCCCCCTCCACTTT.

V is TRBV15 and J is TRBJ2-6; D is unresolved. Trimming shortened V by 3 bases and J by 3 bases, and 6 bases separated the two germline ends. CDR1 and CDR2 (germline): LNHNV, YYDKDF (reference sequence). The CDR3 is 14 amino acids. The CDR3 region is CATSRENGANVLTF. The CDR3 coding sequence is TGTGCCACCAGCAGGGAGAATGGGGCCAACGTCCTGACTTTC. The whole variable domain, filled in from reference TRBV15 and TRBJ2-6, reads DAMVIQNPRYQVTQFGKPVTLSCSQTLNHNVMYWYQQKSSQAPKLLFHYYDKDFNNEADTPDNFQSRRPNTSFCFLDIRSPGLGDTAMYLCATSRENGANVLTFGAGSRLTVL.

This clone came up a few times. The rearrangement links TRBV25-1 to TRBJ1-3, with a tentative D call TRBD1 (6 bases). There are 15 residues in the CDR3. Germline-derived CDR1 and CDR2 are MGHDK and SYGVNS. Trimming left V 4 bases short and J 4 bases short, with 14 bases between. CDR3 DNA: TGTGCCAGCAGTGGAAGACAGGCGAAAGGAAACACCATATATTTT. Translated, it gives CASSGRQAKGNTIYF.

The genes are TRBV27 and TRBJ2-2; 7 nucleotides align to TRBD1. V was pared by 9 bases and J by 1 base, with 5 bases of the junction left unmatched. Per the germline V gene, CDR1 is MNHEY and CDR2 is SMNVEV (reference sequence). The CDR3 totals 14 residues. The CDR3 here is CARTRQGNTGELFF. The CDR3 DNA reads TGTGCCAGGACCAGACAGGGGAACACCGGGGAGCTGTTTTTT.

This chain joins TRBV29-1 and TRBJ1-1; TRBD1 aligns across 7 bases. This CDR3 has 13 amino acids. The V gene end was trimmed by 4 bases and the J gene end by 7 bases; junction bases not matched to a gene: 9. Germline CDR1 and CDR2: SQVTM and ANQGSEA. The CDR3 bases are TGCAGCGTTGCCGGGACAGCGTTATATGAAGCTTTCTTT. It encodes CSVAGTALYEAFF.

This chain joins TRBV9 and TRBJ2-5; tentatively, D is TRBD2 (5 bases). Trimming removed 0 bases from V and 1 base from J, with 13 bases in between. Looked up from germline, CDR1 is SGDLS and CDR2 is YYNGEE. There are 16 residues in the CDR3. Here the CDR3 DNA reads TGTGCCAGCAGCGTAGGTCCTCAGCGGAGCCAAGAGACCCAGTACTTC. This gives the protein CASSVGPQRSQETQYF.

This clone was counted a single time. The gene calls are TRBV30 and TRBJ2-1; 12 positions match TRBD2. V shed 3 bases and J 0 bases; nucleotides not matched to a gene: 9. There are 18 residues in the CDR3. Per germline, CDR1 GTSNPN and CDR2 SVGIG (reference sequence). The CDR3 protein is CAWRTSGRGMGSYNEQFF. CDR3 sequence (DNA): TGTGCCTGGAGGACTAGCGGGAGAGGGATGGGCTCCTACAATGAGCAGTTCTTC.